Following are 24 T cell receptor beta chains from one sample sequenced in a study of PD-L1 blockade in urothelial cancer. The table came from immunoSEQ multiplex PCR; TCRdb's copy has only in-frame clones and leaves some out. The repertoire holds about 41,000 clones, approximately 84% seen once, with around 2.5% in the top ten. Described time point: peripheral blood 6 weeks after treatment start. This specimen consisted of PBMCs, obtained around atezolizumab (anti-PD-L1) treatment. These receptors were collected from a man in his 70s with urothelial cancer.

The genes are TRBV10-2 and TRBJ2-3; 9 nucleotides agree with TRBD2. The CDR3 has 18 amino acids. CDR1 and CDR2 (germline): WSHSY, SAAADI. The V segment lost 4 bases and the J segment 1 base; nucleotides outside the gene matches: 12. The DNA for the CDR3 is TGCGCCAGCAGTGCCCTTCCTGGGGGCGGGAGGGGCACAGATACGCAGTATTTT. This sequence encodes CASSALPGGGRGTDTQYF.

The sample holds a few counts of this clone. The genes are TRBV5-6 and TRBJ2-4; tentatively, D is TRBD1 (6 bases). V lost 4 bases and J 4 bases, leaving 12 bases between the germline ends. The CDR3 totals 14 residues. The germline gives CDR1 SGHDT, CDR2 YYEEEE. The CDR3 coding sequence is TGTGCCAGCAGCCTCCGGGACACTAAAAACATTCAGTACTTC. Translated: CASSLRDTKNIQYF.

In nucleotides, the CDR3 is TGTGCCAGCAGCTTAGTGCGGCAGCCTTATAGCAATCAGCCCCAGCATTTT. Its protein product is CASSLVRQPYSNQPQHF. V and J are TRBV7-9 and TRBJ1-5; D is unresolved. The CDR3 covers 17 residues. CDR1 SEHNR and CDR2 FQNEAQ come from the germline V gene (reference sequence). With 1 base removed from V and 0 bases from J, the gap between germline ends came to 13 bases.

The chain recombines TRBV9 with TRBJ2-7, with D possibly TRBD2 on 5 matching bases. The CDR3 contains 14 residues. The V end lost 2 bases, the J end lost 5 bases, and 14 bases lay between the germline ends. Germline values: CDR1 SGDLS, CDR2 YYNGEE. The CDR3 region has the DNA TGTGCCAGCAGCGTCGCGGGCCACAGCGACGAGCAGTACTTC. Translating it yields CASSVAGHSDEQYF.

The genes are TRBV19 and TRBJ2-1, with TRBD1 matching over 9 bases. Germline trimming cut 4 bases from V and 6 bases from J; bases unmatched to any gene: 1. The CDR3 loop spans 13 amino acids. Germline V gene data show CDR1 as LNHDA and CDR2 as SQIVND (reference sequence). CDR3 loop: CASSRDRVNEQFF. Here the CDR3 DNA reads TGTGCCAGTAGTAGGGACAGGGTCAATGAGCAGTTCTTC.

This clone rates as medium-sized. The chain uses TRBV5-5 and TRBJ1-4; D unclear. The germline V and J ends were trimmed by 0 bases and 0 bases, with 12 bases remaining between them. The CDR3 has 17 residues. Looked up from germline, CDR1 is SGHKS and CDR2 is YYEKEE (reference sequence). This CDR3 reads CASSLDWSVATNEKLFF. CDR3 nucleotides: TGTGCCAGCAGCTTGGATTGGTCAGTTGCAACTAATGAAAAACTGTTTTTT.

This clone has only one observation. The rearrangement uses TRBV6-5 and TRBJ1-5; 9 nucleotides line up with TRBD1. The germline V gene has CDR1 MNHEY and CDR2 SVGAGI. Trimming removed 8 bases from V and 5 bases from J; junction bases left unmatched: 7. This CDR3 has 14 amino acids. The CDR3 sequence: CASADRGVDQPQHF. The CDR3 DNA sequence: TGTGCCAGCGCCGACAGGGGGGTCGATCAGCCCCAGCATTTT.

The chain combines TRBV5-6 with TRBJ2-5, with 13 positions matching TRBD2. CDR1 SGHDT and CDR2 YYEEEE come from the germline V gene. This CDR3 is 15 amino acids long. The V segment lost 4 bases and the J segment 2 bases; nucleotides outside the gene matches: 2. The CDR3 sequence is CASSPGLAGQETQYF. CDR3 in DNA: TGTGCCAGCAGCCCGGGACTAGCGGGGCAAGAGACCCAGTACTTC.

This chain joins TRBV14 and TRBJ1-1, with 7 bases fitting TRBD1. Germline V gene lookup returns CDR1 SGHDN and CDR2 FVKESK. CDR3 length: 16 amino acids. J was trimmed by 3 bases and V by 2 bases; bases with no gene match: 9. The DNA of the CDR3 is TGTGCCAGCAGCCAACTTACAGGGGCCGGGGACACTGAAGCTTTCTTT. Amino acids: CASSQLTGAGDTEAFF.

This chain joins TRBV19 and TRBJ2-1; D remains ambiguous. Germline V CDR1 and CDR2: LNHDA, SQIVND (reference sequence). This CDR3 contains 17 residues. Trimming left V 1 base short and J 0 bases short, with 13 bases between. Here the CDR3 reads CASSIGPLRGSYNEQFF. DNA for the CDR3: TGTGCCAGTAGTATAGGCCCCTTGCGCGGCTCCTACAATGAGCAGTTCTTC.

This clone occurred once. This chain joins TRBV25-1 and TRBJ2-7, with 7 bases identical to TRBD1. Trimming took 2 bases from V and 0 from J; bases not matched to a gene: 4. From germline, CDR1 is MGHDK and CDR2 SYGVNS. This CDR3 has 15 residues. In DNA form, the CDR3 reads TGTGCCAGCAGTGAACCACGGACAGGCTCCTACGAGCAGTACTTC. It yields the protein CASSEPRTGSYEQYF.

J is TRBJ2-7 and V is TRBV5-1; 7 bases are a match to TRBD1. V gave up 5 bases and J gave up 2 bases; unmatched junction bases: 7. Germline V lookup: CDR1 SGHRS, CDR2 YFSETQ. The CDR3 spans 14 residues. CDR3 in amino acids: CASRPSTGPYEQYF. The CDR3 coding sequence is TGCGCCAGCAGACCTTCGACAGGGCCCTACGAGCAGTACTTC. The full variable domain, completed using reference TRBV5-1 and TRBJ2-7, is KAGVTQTPRYLIKTRGQQVTLSCSPISGHRSVSWYQQTPGQGLQFLFEYFSETQRNKGNFPGRFSGRQFSNSRSEMNVSTLELGDSALYLCASRPSTGPYEQYFGPGTRLTVT.

V and J are TRBV20-1 and TRBJ2-7, with D possibly matching TRBD1 (5 bases). Germline V gene data show CDR1 as DFQATT and CDR2 as SNEGSKA (reference sequence). Trimming shortened V by 5 bases and J by 0 bases, and 5 bases separated the two germline ends. The CDR3 contains 11 residues. The CDR3 loop reads CSADSSYEQYF. DNA for the CDR3: TGCAGTGCTGACAGCTCCTACGAGCAGTACTTC.

The genes are TRBV19 and TRBJ1-5; D is undetermined. With 3 bases removed from V and 2 bases from J, the gap between germline ends came to 8 bases. This CDR3 is built from 14 residues. In germline, CDR1 is LNHDA, CDR2 SQIVND (reference sequence). CDR3 residues: CASSMWGGNQPQHF. The CDR3 bases are TGTGCCAGTAGTATGTGGGGAGGCAATCAGCCCCAGCATTTT.

The J gene is TRBJ2-7, the V gene TRBV10-3; tentatively, D is TRBD2 (7 bases). Germline V gives CDR1 ENHRY, CDR2 SYGVKD. Trimming took off 4 bases at V and 6 bases at J, with 10 bases between the two ends. There are 12 residues in the CDR3. The CDR3 protein is CAISVRGAEQYF. The CDR3 DNA reads TGTGCCATCAGTGTACGGGGGGCCGAGCAGTACTTC.

The chain employs TRBV18 and TRBJ1-1, with TRBD1 as a possible D gene (6 bases). The CDR3 is 13 residues long. Trimming stripped 5 bases from V and 1 base from J, with 8 bases between. CDR1 and CDR2 from the germline V gene are KGHSH and LQKENI. This CDR3 is CASSLDRNTEAFF. The CDR3, as DNA: TGTGCCAGCTCATTGGACAGGAACACTGAAGCTTTCTTT.

CDR3 residues: CASSPGGDRLEAQYF. For the CDR3, the DNA is TGTGCCAGCTCACCTGGGGGAGACAGGTTGGAGGCCCAGTACTTC. The chain uses TRBV18 and TRBJ2-5; TRBD1 might be the D (6 bases). This CDR3 spans 15 amino acids. Germline V lookup: CDR1 KGHSH, CDR2 LQKENI. Between the trimmed V and J ends, which lost 3 bases and 9 bases, there was a span of 20 bases. Filled out from reference TRBV18 and TRBJ2-5, the complete variable domain reads NAGVMQNPRHLVRRRGQEARLRCSPMKGHSHVYWYRQLPEEGLKFMVYLQKENIIDESGMPKERFSAEFPKEGPSILRIQQVVRGDSAAYFCASSPGGDRLEAQYFGPGTRLLVL.

This clone was recorded a few times. The rearrangement uses TRBV16 and TRBJ1-5; 10 bases agree with TRBD1. The germline V gene encodes CDR1 KGHSY and CDR2 FQNENV. Losses at the gene ends were 1 base for V and 5 bases for J; bases not matched to a gene: 5. The CDR3 totals 16 residues. CDR3 nucleotide sequence: TGTGCCAGCAGCCAATGGGACAGGGGACCGGATCAGCCCCAGCATTTT. Translating gives CASSQWDRGPDQPQHF.

J is TRBJ2-7 and V is TRBV5-1, with a weak D call TRBD1 (7 bases). Per germline, CDR1 SGHRS and CDR2 YFSETQ. The CDR3 is 16 amino acids. V was shortened by 4 bases and J by 2 bases, with 19 bases between the two germline ends. CDR3 sequence: CASSLGTQGGAYEQYF. The CDR3 DNA reads TGCGCCAGCAGCCTGGGGACCCAGGGGGGAGCCTACGAGCAGTACTTC.

The chain is built from TRBV19 and TRBJ2-7; possible D gene TRBD1, 7 bases. Germline V CDR1 and CDR2: LNHDA, SQIVND (reference sequence). V was pared by 4 bases and J by 3 bases, with 13 bases between. The CDR3 has 14 amino acids. The CDR3 DNA follows: TGTGCCAGTAGTACCAGACAGGGAGGCTACGAGCAGTACTTC. This sequence encodes CASSTRQGGYEQYF. Supplemented by reference TRBV19 and TRBJ2-7, the full variable domain reads DGGITQSPKYLFRKEGQNVTLSCEQNLNHDAMYWYRQDPGQGLRLIYYSQIVNDFQKGDIAEGYSVSREKKESFPLTVTSAQKNPTAFYLCASSTRQGGYEQYFGPGTRLTVT.

This clone showed up just a few times. V and J are TRBV19 and TRBJ1-5; D is unresolved. The V end lost 1 base, the J end lost 0 bases, and 4 bases lay between the germline ends. The CDR3 runs 14 residues. From germline, CDR1 is LNHDA and CDR2 SQIVND (reference sequence). The CDR3 coding sequence is TGTGCCAGTAGTATAGTTAGTAGCAATCAGCCCCAGCATTTT. It yields the protein CASSIVSSNQPQHF.

This clone was recorded only once. The chain recombines TRBV18 with TRBJ1-1; the match to TRBD1 covers 7 bases. The trim removed 0 bases at V and 10 bases at J, leaving 8 bases unmatched. The CDR3 sequence is 14 residues long. Germline V gene lookup returns CDR1 KGHSH and CDR2 LQKENI. The CDR3 DNA reads TGTGCCAGCTCACCACCCGAGGGGGCGAAAGCAGCTTTCTTT. This translates into CASSPPEGAKAAFF.

The CDR3 coding sequence is TGTGCCAGCAGAGGACAGAACGAGCAGTACTTC. Its protein product is CASRGQNEQYF. The chain carries TRBV7-6 and TRBJ2-7, with D possibly matching TRBD1 (6 bases). The CDR3 is 11 residues long. Germline V gene lookup returns CDR1 SGHVS and CDR2 FNYEAQ. The germline V and J ends were trimmed by 6 bases and 5 bases, with 8 bases remaining between them.

This clone was seen a few times. The chain combines TRBV4-1 with TRBJ1-3, with a tentative D call TRBD1 (5 bases). Per the germline V gene, CDR1 is MGHRA and CDR2 is YSYEKL. V was shortened by 1 base and J by 2 bases, with 12 bases between the two germline ends. This CDR3 spans 16 amino acids. CDR3 region: CASSQGRGGTGNTIYF. The CDR3 DNA reads as TGCGCCAGCAGCCAAGGGCGGGGGGGTACTGGAAACACCATATATTTT.